This TCR beta chain was found in a study of cytomegalovirus exposure and HLA in healthy donors. PCR employed 60 Vbeta and 13 Jbeta primers. The protocol was immunoSEQ multiplex PCR, while the TCRdb copy is restricted to in-frame clones and leaves out a portion. The data hold over 140,000 clones, with approximately 82% observed a single time. Trimming pared 6 bases from V and 1 base from J, leaving 9 bases between. The germline V gene encodes CDR1 MNHNY and CDR2 SVGAGI (reference sequence). The CDR3 loop spans 13 amino acids. With respect to this clone: Other nucleotide sequences from this sample produce the same CDR3.

The rearrangement joins TRBV6-6 to TRBJ1-1; D is perhaps TRBD1 (5 bases). The clonotype originates from a man between 25 and 39 years old in good health and CMV-seropositive. The specimen was PBMCs. The CDR3 is CASSDGQNTEAFF. DNA for the CDR3: TGTGCCAGCAGCGACGGACAGAACACTGAAGCTTTCTTT.